These 2 T cell receptor beta chains originate from one sample sequenced in a study of Ad26.COV2.S vaccination and SARS-CoV-2 variants. TCRdb's table, derived via immunoSEQ multiplex PCR, lists solely in-frame clones and lacks some. This table has over 450,000 clones, roughly nine tenths appearing once. Treatment given: 15 to 20 received Ad26.COV2.S at low or high dose, single or two shots; about five received placebo; per-sample allocation not given. After the first vaccine or placebo injection, samples were drawn on day 63. The sequenced sample was peripheral blood, obtained in a trial of Ad26.COV2.S vaccine versus placebo. The receptors stem from a person aged 18 to 65 who received the Ad26.COV2.S COVID-19 vaccine or a placebo.

The chain is built from TRBV10-3 and TRBJ1-5; no clear D. The CDR3 runs 14 residues. Trimming cost V 4 bases and J 0 bases, with 7 bases left between them. CDR1 and CDR2 from the germline V gene are ENHRY and SYGVKD. CDR3 bases: TGTGCCATCAGTGGAGTCGATAGCAATCAGCCCCAGCATTTT. It encodes CAISGVDSNQPQHF.

DNA of the CDR3: TGTGCCTGGACGTTGTCGGGCGAGCAGTACTTC. Protein: CAWTLSGEQYF. This chain joins TRBV30 and TRBJ2-7; no firm D call. Germline V CDR1 and CDR2: GTSNPN, SVGIG (reference sequence). The length of the CDR3 is 11 residues. V was cut by 4 bases and J by 6 bases, with 10 bases left in between.